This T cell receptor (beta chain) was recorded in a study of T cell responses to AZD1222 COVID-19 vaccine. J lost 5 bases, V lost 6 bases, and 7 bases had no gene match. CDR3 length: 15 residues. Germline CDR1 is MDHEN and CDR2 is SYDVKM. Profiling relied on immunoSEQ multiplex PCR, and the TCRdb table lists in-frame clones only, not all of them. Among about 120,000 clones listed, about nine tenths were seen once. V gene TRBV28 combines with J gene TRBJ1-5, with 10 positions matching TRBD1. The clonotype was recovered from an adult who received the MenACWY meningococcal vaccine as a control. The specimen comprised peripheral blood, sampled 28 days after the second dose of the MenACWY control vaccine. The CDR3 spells CASSPTGGLHQPQHF. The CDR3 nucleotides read TGTGCCAGCAGCCCGACAGGGGGCTTGCATCAGCCCCAGCATTTT.